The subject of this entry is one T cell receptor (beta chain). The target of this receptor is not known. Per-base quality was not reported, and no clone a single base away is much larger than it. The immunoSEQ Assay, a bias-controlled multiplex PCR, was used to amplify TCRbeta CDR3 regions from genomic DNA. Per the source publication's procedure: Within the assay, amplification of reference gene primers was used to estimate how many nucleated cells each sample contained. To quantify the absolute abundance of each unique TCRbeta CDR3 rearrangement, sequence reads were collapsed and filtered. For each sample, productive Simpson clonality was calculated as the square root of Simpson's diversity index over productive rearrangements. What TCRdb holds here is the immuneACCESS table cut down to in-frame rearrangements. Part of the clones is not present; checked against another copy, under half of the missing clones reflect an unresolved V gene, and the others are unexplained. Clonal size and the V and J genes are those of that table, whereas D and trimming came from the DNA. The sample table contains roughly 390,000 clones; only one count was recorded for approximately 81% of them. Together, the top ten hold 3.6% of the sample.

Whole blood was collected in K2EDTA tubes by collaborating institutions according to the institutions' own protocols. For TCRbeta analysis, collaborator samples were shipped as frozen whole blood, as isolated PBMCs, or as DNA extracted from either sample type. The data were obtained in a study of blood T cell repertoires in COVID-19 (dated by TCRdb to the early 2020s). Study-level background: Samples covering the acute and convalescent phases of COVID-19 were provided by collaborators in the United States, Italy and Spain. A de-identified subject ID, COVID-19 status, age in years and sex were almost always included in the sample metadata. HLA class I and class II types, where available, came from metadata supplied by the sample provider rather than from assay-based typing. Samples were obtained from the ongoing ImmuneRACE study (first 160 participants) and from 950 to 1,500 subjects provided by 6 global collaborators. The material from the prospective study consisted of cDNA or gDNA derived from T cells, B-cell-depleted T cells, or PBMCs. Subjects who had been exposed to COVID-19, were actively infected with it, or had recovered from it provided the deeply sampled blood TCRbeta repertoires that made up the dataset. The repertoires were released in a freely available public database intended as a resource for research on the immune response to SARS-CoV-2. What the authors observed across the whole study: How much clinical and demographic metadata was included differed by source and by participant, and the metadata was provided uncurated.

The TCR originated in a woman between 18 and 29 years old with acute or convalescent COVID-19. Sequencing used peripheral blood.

The CDR3 is CASSPKAASGNEQFF. The DNA sequence is given as TGTGCCAGCAGCCCCAAGGCGGCGTCGGGCAATGAGCAGTTCTTC. The rearrangement combines TRBV2 with TRBJ2-1; the D gene is not confidently resolved. The CDR3, cysteine through phenylalanine, is 15 amino acids long. Only the CDR3 DNA is retained, 45 bases long and in frame from the first base. From a lookup of the germline V gene, CDR1 and CDR2 are SNHLY and FYNNEI. Trimming removed 6 bases from V and 6 bases from J, leaving 18 bases between the germline ends.